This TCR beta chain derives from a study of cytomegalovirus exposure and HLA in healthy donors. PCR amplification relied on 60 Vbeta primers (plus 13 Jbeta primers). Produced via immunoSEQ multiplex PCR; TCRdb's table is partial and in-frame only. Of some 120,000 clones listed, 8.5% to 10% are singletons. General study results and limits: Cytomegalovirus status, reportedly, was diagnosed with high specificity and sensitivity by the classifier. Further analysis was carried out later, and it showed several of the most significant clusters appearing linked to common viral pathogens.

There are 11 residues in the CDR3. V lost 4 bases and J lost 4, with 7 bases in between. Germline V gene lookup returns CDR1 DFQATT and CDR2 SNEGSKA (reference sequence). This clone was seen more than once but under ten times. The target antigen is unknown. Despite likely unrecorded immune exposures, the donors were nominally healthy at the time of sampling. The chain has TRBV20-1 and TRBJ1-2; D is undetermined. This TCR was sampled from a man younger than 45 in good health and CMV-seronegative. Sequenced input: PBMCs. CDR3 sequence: CSAIDGYGYTF. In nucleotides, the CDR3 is TGCAGTGCTATAGACGGCTATGGCTACACCTTC.